This entry lists 9 T cell receptor beta chains sequenced from one sample in a study of monozygotic twins with inflammatory bowel disease. TCRdb reanalyzed the 5' RACE reads and collapses them to one entry per CDR3 protein, without DNA. The sample spans roughly 150,000 distinct CDR3 sequences; the ten largest clones claim 2% to 3%. The sample was blood. The source is a human donor with ulcerative colitis or Crohn's disease, or a healthy co-twin of an affected twin (not recorded which).

The chain joins TRBV5-1 to TRBJ1-1; no DNA is available, so the TRBD1 call from TCRdb remains unchecked. Germline V lookup: CDR1 SGHRS, CDR2 YFSETQ. CDR3 length: 15 residues. CDR3 protein: CASSLPQGEGTEAFF.

V and J are TRBV24-1 and TRBJ2-1; no DNA is available, so the TRBD1 call from TCRdb remains unchecked. CDR3 length: 16 residues. From germline, CDR1 is KGHDR and CDR2 SFDVKD. The CDR3 reads CATSDLRDRGSHEQFF.

The V call is TRBV5-1, the J call TRBJ2-7; the TCRdb call, TRBD2, lacks DNA for checking. Germline values: CDR1 SGHRS, CDR2 YFSETQ. CDR3 size: 13 residues. CDR3 amino acids: CASSGSSAYEQYF.

This rearrangement joins TRBV7-9 to TRBJ2-7. The CDR3 contains 14 residues. Germline V lookup: CDR1 SEHNR, CDR2 FQNEAQ (reference sequence). The CDR3 sequence is CASSLGSSSYEQYF.

The V call is TRBV19, the J call TRBJ2-1; the TCRdb D gene call, TRBD1, has no DNA to confirm it. The germline V gene encodes CDR1 LNHDA and CDR2 SQIVND (reference sequence). The CDR3 runs 16 residues. CDR3 in amino acids: CASSPRTGYGYNEQFF. Using reference TRBV19 and TRBJ2-1 for the parts outside the CDR3, the full variable domain is DGGITQSPKYLFRKEGQNVTLSCEQNLNHDAMYWYRQDPGQGLRLIYYSQIVNDFQKGDIAEGYSVSREKKESFPLTVTSAQKNPTAFYLCASSPRTGYGYNEQFFGPGTRLTVL.

This rearrangement joins TRBV27 to TRBJ2-4; TCRdb names TRBD2, which stays unverified in the absence of DNA. Per germline, CDR1 MNHEY and CDR2 SMNVEV (reference sequence). The CDR3 consists of 16 residues. The CDR3 sequence is CASSSHGSSAKNIQYF.

J is TRBJ2-5 and V is TRBV4-2; the D call of TRBD2 rests on TCRdb alone, since no DNA is present to check it. Germline values: CDR1 LGHNA, CDR2 YNFKEQ. The CDR3 contains 14 residues. This chain's CDR3 is CASSQGEGRETQYF.

The rearrangement uses TRBV20-1 and TRBJ2-1; TCRdb names TRBD2, which stays unverified in the absence of DNA. This CDR3 contains 16 residues. Germline CDR1 and CDR2: DFQATT and SNEGSKA (reference sequence). The CDR3 here is CSARPPGTSIYNEQFF.

CDR3 sequence: CSARGERPSSYEQYF. This chain joins TRBV20-1 and TRBJ2-7. CDR3 size: 15 residues. Germline loops: CDR1 DFQATT, CDR2 SNEGSKA (reference sequence).